The T cell receptor beta chain described here comes from a study of monozygotic twins with inflammatory bowel disease. A note on this clonotype: Its target is unknown.

TCRdb reprocessed the 5' RACE reads and keeps a single row for each CDR3 protein, giving no DNA. This sample contains around 210,000 distinct CDR3 sequences. CDR3 length equals 15 residues. From germline, CDR1 is KGHSH and CDR2 LQKENI. Findings and caveats of the study: Especially with disease activity, IBD patients had fewer clonotypes in common with others than healthy twins did.

Sequencing input: blood. This chain joins TRBV18 and TRBJ1-5. This TCR was sampled from a human donor with ulcerative colitis or Crohn's disease, or a healthy co-twin of an affected twin (not recorded which). The CDR3 reads CASSPPSEAIKPQHF.